These T cell receptor beta chains were read from a single sample in a study of T cells in localized non-small cell lung cancer. Sequencing used immunoSEQ multiplex PCR; TCRdb keeps in-frame clones, though not all of them. The sample lists 1,500 or so clones; roughly 23% were seen once. Here the sequenced sample was lung tumor tissue, taken before any cancer treatment. The receptor set was obtained from a male donor aged 60 or over with stage III lung adenocarcinoma. The CDR3 runs from the conserved cysteine through the conserved F or W. Fields, in order: clone size, V gene, J gene, D gene, CDR3 DNA, CDR3 protein. A D gene is named only where the DNA matches it firmly. Size is stated for part of the rows, as once, few or many counts, or as a class when the clone is expanded.

size: medium-sized
V: TRBV7-2
J: TRBJ1-1
D: TRBD1
DNA: TGTGCCAGTGCGCGACAGGGGAACACTGAAGCTTTCTTT
CDR3: CASARQGNTEAFF

size: -
V: TRBV19
J: TRBJ1-4
D: -
DNA: TGTGCCAGTAGAAAGGAGGGTGCTAATGAAAAACTGTTTTTT
CDR3: CASRKEGANEKLFF

size: -
V: TRBV18
J: TRBJ2-7
D: -
DNA: TGTGCCAGCTCACCGGGCCCCGACAGGGAGCAGTACTTC
CDR3: CASSPGPDREQYF

size: -
V: TRBV11-3
J: TRBJ1-2
D: TRBD1
DNA: TGTGCCAGCAGCTCCGGGACAGGGCCTAACTATGGCTACACCTTC
CDR3: CASSSGTGPNYGYTF

size: once
V: TRBV6-8
J: TRBJ1-2
D: TRBD1
DNA: TGTGCCAGCAACCCACAGGGGGCGGACTATGGCTACACCTTC
CDR3: CASNPQGADYGYTF

size: -
V: TRBV5-1
J: TRBJ2-7
D: TRBD2
DNA: TGCGCCAGCAGCTTGGCTAGCGGAATCGACGAGCAGTACTTC
CDR3: CASSLASGIDEQYF

size: few
V: TRBV5-1
J: TRBJ2-7
D: TRBD2
DNA: TGCGCCAGCACCGGACTAGCGAAAAGGGGAGTCTACGAGCAGTACTTC
CDR3: CASTGLAKRGVYEQYF

size: -
V: TRBV4-1
J: TRBJ1-3
D: TRBD1
DNA: TGCGCCAGCAGCCGGGACAGGGCCTCTGGAAACACCATATATTTT
CDR3: CASSRDRASGNTIYF

size: -
V: TRBV15
J: TRBJ1-2
D: -
DNA: TGTGCCACCAGCAGAAAAGGCGTACAGCTTGATGGCTACACCTTC
CDR3: CATSRKGVQLDGYTF

size: few
V: TRBV18
J: TRBJ2-1
D: TRBD2
DNA: TGTGCCAGCTCACCACCGGGGGGACTAGCGGCACTCAATGAGCAGTTCTTC
CDR3: CASSPPGGLAALNEQFF

size: few
V: TRBV11-3
J: TRBJ2-1
D: TRBD2
DNA: TGTGCCAGCAGCTTGGCGGGGGGAAACAATGAGCAGTTCTTC
CDR3: CASSLAGGNNEQFF

size: -
V: TRBV30
J: TRBJ2-1
D: -
DNA: TGTGCCTGGAGTGTACAATCAGGTTACTCCTACAATGAGCAGTTCTTC
CDR3: CAWSVQSGYSYNEQFF

size: -
V: TRBV5-1
J: TRBJ1-1
D: -
DNA: TGCGCCAGCAGCGACGACAGGTTGAACACTGAAGCTTTCTTT
CDR3: CASSDDRLNTEAFF

size: few
V: TRBV6-1
J: TRBJ2-2
D: TRBD1
DNA: TGTGCCAGCAGTGAAGCGCAAGGGACAGGGATCACCGGGGAGCTGTTTTTT
CDR3: CASSEAQGTGITGELFF

size: large
V: TRBV4-1
J: TRBJ2-3
D: -
DNA: TGCGCCAGCAGCCAAGGATCGAGAACAACTAGCACAGATACGCAGTATTTT
CDR3: CASSQGSRTTSTDTQYF

size: -
V: TRBV19
J: TRBJ2-1
D: -
DNA: TGTGCCAGTAGTACTTCGAGGTTCGAGCAGTTCTTC
CDR3: CASSTSRFEQFF

size: -
V: TRBV30
J: TRBJ2-7
D: TRBD2
DNA: TGTGCCTGGAGTGTAAGCGGGGCCGGAGGCTACGAGCAGTACTTC
CDR3: CAWSVSGAGGYEQYF

size: -
V: TRBV18
J: TRBJ1-2
D: -
DNA: TGTGCCAGCTCACCTACCTTCTCCGGGGGCGAGGATGGCTACACCTTC
CDR3: CASSPTFSGGEDGYTF

size: -
V: TRBV5-1
J: TRBJ1-3
D: TRBD1
DNA: TGCGCCAGCAGCTTGGGACAGGGTGATCTCAAGTTGAGAAACACCATATATTTT
CDR3: CASSLGQGDLKLRNTIYF

size: few
V: TRBV6-7
J: TRBJ2-5
D: TRBD2
DNA: TGTGCCAGCAGTGGGAGGGACGGACAAGAGACCCAGTACTTC
CDR3: CASSGRDGQETQYF

size: large
V: TRBV30
J: TRBJ2-7
D: TRBD1
DNA: TGTGCCTGGAGTGAGACAGGGATCGGTGGGGAGCAGTACTTC
CDR3: CAWSETGIGGEQYF

size: -
V: TRBV29-1
J: TRBJ2-7
D: -
DNA: TGCAGCGCGATGCAAGGGGTGGAGGAGCAGTACTTC
CDR3: CSAMQGVEEQYF

size: -
V: TRBV19
J: TRBJ1-1
D: -
DNA: TGTGCCAGTAGTTTCGCGTCCGGGACTGAAGCTTTCTTT
CDR3: CASSFASGTEAFF

size: medium-sized
V: TRBV11-3
J: TRBJ2-7
D: TRBD1
DNA: TGTGCCAGCAGCCCGAGGGGGACAGGGGGCGACGAGCAGTACTTC
CDR3: CASSPRGTGGDEQYF

size: -
V: TRBV19
J: TRBJ2-2
D: TRBD1
DNA: TGTGCCATTGACAGGGGCCTCTTCTTGACCGGGGAGCTGTTTTTT
CDR3: CAIDRGLFLTGELFF

size: large
V: TRBV19
J: TRBJ1-1
D: TRBD1
DNA: TGTGCCAGTAGTCCGGGACAGGGAAGCACTGAAGCTTTCTTT
CDR3: CASSPGQGSTEAFF

size: -
V: TRBV4-1
J: TRBJ2-1
D: -
DNA: TGCGCCAGCAGCCAATCCCTAGCACCTGAGCAGTTCTTC
CDR3: CASSQSLAPEQFF

size: -
V: TRBV6-8
J: TRBJ2-7
D: -
DNA: TGTGCCAGCAGTTACGGGGGGGCGGAAATGGGGTACGAGCAGTACTTC
CDR3: CASSYGGAEMGYEQYF

size: -
V: TRBV11-3
J: TRBJ2-3
D: TRBD1
DNA: TGTGCCAGCAGCTCACTGACAGGGAGCACAAATACGCAGTATTTT
CDR3: CASSSLTGSTNTQYF

size: few
V: TRBV11-3
J: TRBJ2-3
D: TRBD2
DNA: TGTGCCAGCAGCTTTACGGGACTAGCGGGGGGTAGCACAGATACGCAGTATTTT
CDR3: CASSFTGLAGGSTDTQYF

size: -
V: TRBV15
J: TRBJ1-2
D: -
DNA: TGTGCCACCAGCGCAGGGAACCCTCTATATGGCTACACCTTC
CDR3: CATSAGNPLYGYTF

size: few
V: TRBV6-8
J: TRBJ2-7
D: -
DNA: TGTGCCAGCAGTTACTTACCCACGTCAGGGCAGTACTTC
CDR3: CASSYLPTSGQYF

size: large
V: TRBV28
J: TRBJ1-1
D: -
DNA: TGTGCCAGCAGTCCAGGTAGGGTTCAAACTGAAGCTTTCTTT
CDR3: CASSPGRVQTEAFF

size: -
V: TRBV19
J: TRBJ1-2
D: TRBD1
DNA: TGTGCCAGTAGTACGGGACAGGGGGACCGCTTAAACTATGGCTACACCTTC
CDR3: CASSTGQGDRLNYGYTF

size: few
V: TRBV6-8
J: TRBJ2-7
D: -
DNA: TGTGCCAGCAGTACCCCGGGATTTTACTACGAGCAGTACTTC
CDR3: CASSTPGFYYEQYF

size: few
V: TRBV19
J: TRBJ1-1
D: TRBD1
DNA: TGTGCCAGTAGCCCAGGACAGGGGGCCACTGAAGCTTTCTTT
CDR3: CASSPGQGATEAFF

size: -
V: TRBV7-5
J: TRBJ1-1
D: -
DNA: TGTGCCAGCAGCTTAGGTTATCTGTACACTGAAGCTTTCTTT
CDR3: CASSLGYLYTEAFF

size: few
V: TRBV11-3
J: TRBJ2-3
D: TRBD1
DNA: TGTGCCAGCACACCGGGACAGTTTGTTGGCACAGATACGCAGTATTTT
CDR3: CASTPGQFVGTDTQYF

size: few
V: TRBV10-2
J: TRBJ1-6
D: -
DNA: TGCGCCAGCAGTGAGAGACGGGATAATTCACCCCTCCACTTT
CDR3: CASSERRDNSPLHF

size: medium-sized
V: TRBV9
J: TRBJ1-6
D: TRBD1
DNA: TGTGCCAGCAGCGTAGGGACAGGGAATTCACCCCTCCACTTT
CDR3: CASSVGTGNSPLHF

size: few
V: TRBV2
J: TRBJ1-2
D: TRBD1
DNA: TGTGCCAGCACCCCGAGGACAGGGGCCTATGGCTACACCTTC
CDR3: CASTPRTGAYGYTF

size: few
V: TRBV30
J: TRBJ1-2
D: -
DNA: TGTGCCTGGAAGGGGTCCCACTTATATGGCTACACCTTC
CDR3: CAWKGSHLYGYTF

size: -
V: TRBV29-1
J: TRBJ1-1
D: -
DNA: TGCAGCGTTTTTGGGGTAGGCACTGAAGCTTTCTTT
CDR3: CSVFGVGTEAFF

size: -
V: TRBV19
J: TRBJ2-2
D: -
DNA: TGTGCCAGTAGTATACCCGGGGAGCTGTTTTTT
CDR3: CASSIPGELFF

size: few
V: TRBV10-3
J: TRBJ2-6
D: -
DNA: TGTGGCAGTCGGATATGTGTAGCCACAAAGTCGGGCCAACGTCTGACTTTC
CDR3: CGSRICVATKSGQRLTF

size: once
V: TRBV18
J: TRBJ2-5
D: -
DNA: TGTGCCAGCTCACCGTCTGCTTTGGAGACCCAGTACTTC
CDR3: CASSPSALETQYF

size: few
V: TRBV11-3
J: TRBJ2-2
D: -
DNA: TGTGCCAGCAGCTTAAACAGCCACACCGGGGAGCTGTTTTTT
CDR3: CASSLNSHTGELFF

size: medium-sized
V: TRBV6-8
J: TRBJ2-2
D: TRBD1
DNA: TGTGCCAGCAGCAGGGACAGAAGAAACGCGAACACCGGGGAGCTGTTTTTT
CDR3: CASSRDRRNANTGELFF

size: few
V: TRBV9
J: TRBJ1-1
D: -
DNA: TGTGCCAGCAGCGTAGTTGGCCAGAGCATGAACACTGAAGCTTTCTTT
CDR3: CASSVVGQSMNTEAFF